Sequencing of this TCR beta chain was carried out in a study of blood T cells in healthy people across ages. Germline CDR1 LGHNT, CDR2 FRNRAP. The CDR3 sequence is 13 residues long. V lost 1 base and J lost 5, with 6 bases in between. Broader study findings: In older individuals, TCR beta diversity per million T cells was lower, falling roughly linearly with age.

For this clonotype: Antigen: not known.

Then a second PCR, running roughly 7 to 11 cycles, was carried out with a sample-barcoded 5' primer and a J-beta primer mix. Every cDNA molecule carried a tag from a template-switch adaptor bearing 12 random nucleotides. Each CDR3 protein is one row after TCRdb ran MiXCR on the 5' RACE reads. The sample holds 1.2 million to 1.5 million distinct CDR3 sequences, 55% to 75% seen once. Specimen: blood. The chain links TRBV12-5 to TRBJ1-5; D call uncertain. This clonotype originated in a man aged 18 to 30 in good health. The CDR3 nucleotides read TGTGCTAGTGGTTTGGGGGCAGATCAGCCCCAGCATTTT. Translating gives CASGLGADQPQHF.